The 17 T cell receptor beta chains below come from one sample, sequenced in a study of cytomegalovirus exposure and HLA in healthy donors. With 60 Vbeta and 13 Jbeta primers, the PCR was carried out. The table came from immunoSEQ multiplex PCR; TCRdb's copy has only in-frame clones and leaves some out. The sample has around 100,000 clones, nearly 75% seen once. Source material: PBMCs. The receptors stem from a man aged 25-45 years in good health and CMV-seropositive.

This chain links TRBV5-1 with TRBJ2-1; a possible D gene is TRBD1 (6 bases). Germline V CDR1 and CDR2: SGHRS, YFSETQ. The CDR3 is made up of 16 amino acids. V was clipped by 0 bases and J by 7 bases, with 17 bases between them. The CDR3 reads CASSLEPGQYWNEQFF. CDR3 coding DNA: TGCGCCAGCAGCTTGGAGCCGGGACAATATTGGAATGAGCAGTTCTTC. Using reference TRBV5-1 and TRBJ2-1 for the parts outside the CDR3, the full variable domain is KAGVTQTPRYLIKTRGQQVTLSCSPISGHRSVSWYQQTPGQGLQFLFEYFSETQRNKGNFPGRFSGRQFSNSRSEMNVSTLELGDSALYLCASSLEPGQYWNEQFFGPGTRLTVL.

There are a few counts of this clone. The chain couples TRBV5-8 to TRBJ1-5; possible D gene TRBD1, 6 bases. CDR1 is SGHTS and CDR2 is YDEGEE in the germline V gene. Trimming shortened V by 0 bases and J by 7 bases, and 11 bases separated the two germline ends. The CDR3 runs to 14 residues. CDR3 coding DNA: TGTGCCAGCAGCTTGGGCCCAGGGGAACAGCCCCAGCATTTT. Translating gives CASSLGPGEQPQHF.

The V gene is TRBV29-1, the J gene TRBJ1-2; perhaps TRBD1 as D (6 bases). Germline CDR1 is SQVTM and CDR2 is ANQGSEA. CDR3 length: 14 residues. Trimming left V 1 base short and J 3 bases short, with 12 bases between. The CDR3 here is CSVEGTARDYGYTF. The CDR3 DNA reads TGCAGCGTTGAAGGGACAGCCAGAGACTATGGCTACACCTTC.

The V gene is TRBV27, the J gene TRBJ2-6; D is ambiguous. The CDR3 is 14 amino acids. The V and J ends lost 1 base and 2 bases respectively, with 3 bases between them. Germline CDR1 is MNHEY and CDR2 is SMNVEV (reference sequence). This chain's CDR3 is CASSLLAGANVLTF. As DNA, the CDR3 is TGTGCCAGCAGTTTATTAGCTGGGGCCAACGTCCTGACTTTC.

The chain links TRBV5-4 to TRBJ2-3, with no clear D. This CDR3 contains 15 residues. Germline V lookup: CDR1 SGHNT, CDR2 YYREEE (reference sequence). Trimming removed 6 bases at V and 1 base at J, with 15 bases between. In DNA, the CDR3 is TGTGCCAGCACCACGCCGGGTTTACGCACAGATACGCAGTATTTT. Protein product: CASTTPGLRTDTQYF.

The rearrangement uses TRBV5-4 and TRBJ2-3, with TRBD2 identical over 9 bases. This CDR3 has 17 residues. Germline CDR1 reads SGHNT; CDR2 reads YYREEE (reference sequence). Losses at the gene ends were 0 bases for V and 3 bases for J; bases not matched to a gene: 8. The CDR3 sequence: CASSLDPSGAGTDTQYF. The CDR3 bases are TGTGCCAGCAGCTTGGACCCTAGCGGGGCCGGGACAGATACGCAGTATTTT.

As DNA, the CDR3 is TGCGCCAGCAGCCCCCGGTTGAGCGGGGGGCAAGAGACCCAGTACTTC. Protein sequence: CASSPRLSGGQETQYF. The rearrangement links TRBV5-1 to TRBJ2-5, with 9 bases that match TRBD2. The trim removed 4 bases at V and 2 bases at J, leaving 9 bases unmatched. Germline-derived CDR1 and CDR2 are SGHRS and YFSETQ. The CDR3 loop spans 16 amino acids.

This clone has at least ten counts. The chain employs TRBV5-1 and TRBJ1-2; 10 bases match TRBD1. The CDR3 length is 14 residues. Trimming cost V 3 bases and J 10 bases; bases outside gene matches: 9. Germline-derived CDR1 and CDR2 are SGHRS and YFSETQ. CDR3 sequence reads: CASSYGQGGDPYTF. The DNA for the CDR3 is TGCGCCAGCAGCTATGGACAGGGGGGGGATCCCTACACCTTC. Filled out from reference TRBV5-1 and TRBJ1-2, the complete variable domain reads KAGVTQTPRYLIKTRGQQVTLSCSPISGHRSVSWYQQTPGQGLQFLFEYFSETQRNKGNFPGRFSGRQFSNSRSEMNVSTLELGDSALYLCASSYGQGGDPYTFGSGTRLTVV.

The chain has TRBV9 and TRBJ2-1; no clear D gene. The V gene's germline CDR1 is SGDLS and CDR2 YYNGEE. Trimming pared 3 bases from V and 8 bases from J, leaving 9 bases between. The CDR3 is 12 residues long. The CDR3 nucleotides are TGTGCCAGCAGCGGGAGAGTCGATGAGCAGTTCTTC. Its protein is CASSGRVDEQFF.

V and J are TRBV6-5 and TRBJ1-6; D is ambiguous. The ends were cut back, 5 bases at V and 7 bases at J, with 9 bases in the middle. This CDR3 has 13 residues. The V gene's germline CDR1 is MNHEY and CDR2 SVGAGI. CDR3 in amino acids: CASSDWLNSPLHF. The CDR3 DNA is TGTGCCAGCAGTGATTGGCTGAATTCACCCCTCCACTTT.

This chain joins TRBV6-5 and TRBJ2-7, with D unclear. V dropped 5 bases and J dropped 7 bases, with 9 bases sitting between them. This CDR3 is built from 11 residues. Germline loops: CDR1 MNHEY, CDR2 SVGAGI. The CDR3, as DNA: TGTGCCAGCAGTGCCGGGTGGGAGCAGTACTTC. Translated, it gives CASSAGWEQYF.

The chain employs TRBV19 and TRBJ1-6; D ambiguous. The germline CDR1 and CDR2 sequences are LNHDA and SQIVND (reference sequence). Trimming took 3 bases from V and 7 from J, leaving 16 bases between them. CDR3 length equals 16 residues. In DNA form, the CDR3 reads TGTGCCAGTAGTATTGGCCCCACCGGGTTGAATTCACCCCTCCACTTT. It codes for CASSIGPTGLNSPLHF.

The chain links TRBV4-3 to TRBJ2-3; D perhaps matches TRBD2 (5 bases). This CDR3 comprises 17 residues. In germline, CDR1 is LGHNA, CDR2 YSLEER. Trimming pared 4 bases from V and 5 bases from J, leaving 22 bases between. The CDR3 coding sequence is TGCGCCAGCAGCCCCCATGGGTCCGGGGTTAGGAAAGATACGCAGTATTTT. Translating it yields CASSPHGSGVRKDTQYF.

This clone was observed a single time. The CDR3 region is CASRSGGGALHTQYF. The CDR3 coding sequence is TGTGCCAGCAGGAGTGGCGGGGGGGCTCTCCATACGCAGTATTTT. The V gene is TRBV2, the J gene TRBJ2-3; 9 bases agree with TRBD2. From germline, CDR1 is SNHLY and CDR2 FYNNEI. Losses at the gene ends were 6 bases for V and 7 bases for J; bases not matched to a gene: 11. The CDR3 sequence is 15 residues long.

The chain links TRBV27 to TRBJ2-5; TRBD2 is a possible D gene (6 bases). The J call is in doubt because the DNA end fits TRBJ2-7 better. Germline CDR1 and CDR2: MNHEY and SMNVEV (reference sequence). This CDR3 is 13 amino acids long. The CDR3 DNA is TGTGCCAGCAGCGCCGGGAGCTCCTACGAGCAGTACTTC. Protein: CASSAGSSYEQYF.

The chain is built from TRBV28 and TRBJ2-7, with TRBD1 matching 9 bases. The V and J ends lost 6 bases and 5 bases, in that order; junction bases with no gene match: 5. Per germline, CDR1 MDHEN and CDR2 SYDVKM. The CDR3 sequence is 13 residues long. In DNA, the CDR3 is TGTGCCAGCAGCCCCCGGGACAGGGACGAGCAGTACTTC. Its protein is CASSPRDRDEQYF.

This chain links TRBV12-5 with TRBJ1-5, with 10 bases identical to TRBD1. With V trimmed by 6 bases and J by 0 bases, 14 bases remained unmatched. This CDR3 is built from 19 residues. Germline loops: CDR1 LGHNT, CDR2 FRNRAP. The CDR3 nucleotides read TGTGCTAGTGGCTACGCAGGGACAGGGGTATTATATAGCAATCAGCCCCAGCATTTT. As protein: CASGYAGTGVLYSNQPQHF.